This entry is about one T cell receptor (beta chain). Trimming cost V 2 bases and J 5 bases; bases outside gene matches: 5. Germline V CDR1 and CDR2: SGDLS, YYNGEE. The CDR3 covers 16 residues. The data were taken from a study of blood T cell repertoires in COVID-19. The protocol was immunoSEQ multiplex PCR, while the TCRdb copy is restricted to in-frame clones and leaves out a portion. The sample gives 200,000 to 300,000 clones, 80% to 85% of which show up once; 4.2% is in the top ten. The J gene is TRBJ2-1, the V gene TRBV9, with TRBD2 matching 12 bases. This TCR was sampled from a man between 60 and 70 years old with acute or convalescent COVID-19. The sample consisted of peripheral blood. Here the CDR3 reads CASSVSTSGSNNEQFF. As DNA, the CDR3 is TGTGCCAGCAGCGTCTCGACTAGCGGGAGTAACAATGAGCAGTTCTTC.